The rows below give T cell receptor beta chains drawn from one sample of a study of human T cells and chemical hapten exposure. TCRdb re-derived calls from the reads in MiXCR, one entry per CDR3 protein. The sample records about 120,000 distinct CDR3 sequences, more than 8.5% being singletons. Sample: whole blood. The receptors shown here come from a human donor in good health. Some clones in this sample may be carry-over from other donors' samples. Each CDR3 is given with its conserved first and last residue. Fields, in order: D gene, clone size, J gene, V gene, CDR3 DNA, CDR3 protein. A D gene is named only where the DNA matches it firmly. Only part of the rows carry a size: once, few, many, or a class if the clone is expanded.

>NA|many|TRBJ2-3|TRBV6-6
TGTGCCAGCAGTTTCCGGTCCACAGATACGCAGTATTTT
CASSFRSTDTQYF
>TRBD1|few|TRBJ1-5|TRBV7-8
TGTGCCAGCAGCCCCCAAACGTCGACAGGGTATAGCAATCAGCCCCAGCATTTT
CASSPQTSTGYSNQPQHF
>TRBD1|many|TRBJ1-5|TRBV12-3/TRBV12-4
TGTGCCAGCAGTTTAGCGGGACAGGGCCTCAATCAGCCCCAGCATTTT
CASSLAGQGLNQPQHF
>NA|many|TRBJ2-7|TRBV4-3
TGCGCCAGCAGCCAAGGAGGGGAATTCTACGAGCAGTACTTC
CASSQGGEFYEQYF
>NA|NA|TRBJ1-1|TRBV5-6
TGTGCCAGCACCCCTCCGGGACGGATGAACACTGAAGCTTTCTTT
CASTPPGRMNTEAFF
>NA|many|TRBJ1-5|TRBV4-2
TGTGCCAGCAGCCAGAATACAGGGAACCCGGGTCAGCCCCAGCATTTT
CASSQNTGNPGQPQHF
>NA|many|TRBJ1-6|TRBV4-3
TGCGCCAGCAGCCAAGAAAGACAGCTACCTAATTCACCCCTCCACTTT
CASSQERQLPNSPLHF
>NA|NA|TRBJ1-1|TRBV10-3
TGTGCCATCAGTGGTGGGGCGGCTGAAGCTTTCTTT
CAISGGAAEAFF
>NA|NA|TRBJ1-2|TRBV7-9
TGTGCCAGCAGCTTAGTTTGGGCCCTTGGCTATGGCTACACCTTC
CASSLVWALGYGYTF
>NA|NA|TRBJ2-1|TRBV11-2
TGTGCCAGCAACCACGACCGGAGCTCCTACAATGAGCAGTTCTTC
CASNHDRSSYNEQFF
>TRBD2|few|TRBJ2-1|TRBV7-9
TGTGCCAGCAGCTCCCCTAGCGGGAGGTACAATGAGCAGTTCTTC
CASSSPSGRYNEQFF
>TRBD2|NA|TRBJ2-3|TRBV3-1
TGTGCCAGCAGCCGCCCGGGACTAGCGGATAGCACAGATACGCAGTATTTT
CASSRPGLADSTDTQYF
>TRBD2|many|TRBJ2-7|TRBV6-5
TGTGCCAGCAGTCCCGCGGGGGGAGAGCGGGGCTCCTACGAGCAGTACTTC
CASSPAGGERGSYEQYF
>NA|NA|TRBJ1-1|TRBV6-6
TGTGCCAGCATTACAGGGTTGAACACTGAAGCTTTCTTT
CASITGLNTEAFF
>NA|few|TRBJ1-1|TRBV6-2/TRBV6-3
TGTGCCAGCAGTTACGACTCCAAGAACACTGAAGCTTTCTTT
CASSYDSKNTEAFF
>NA|many|TRBJ1-2|TRBV6-6
TGTGCCAGCAGTTACAGTCGGGATAGCAGCTATGGCTACACCTTC
CASSYSRDSSYGYTF
>NA|NA|TRBJ2-5|TRBV10-3
TGTGCCATCAGTGACCACCAAGAGACCCAGTACTTC
CAISDHQETQYF
>NA|few|TRBJ1-4|TRBV7-9
TGTGCCAGCAGCTTGACGGCGGGAGGGAGTGCTAATGAAAAACTGTTTTTT
CASSLTAGGSANEKLFF
>TRBD2|NA|TRBJ2-7|TRBV29-1
TGCAGCGTTGAAGCGCCGCTAGCGGGAGAAATCTACGAGCAGTACTTC
CSVEAPLAGEIYEQYF
>TRBD2|NA|TRBJ2-4|TRBV7-6
TGTGCCAGCAGCTTAGGACCACTAGCGGGAGGGTCCAAAAACATTCAGTACTTC
CASSLGPLAGGSKNIQYF
>TRBD1|few|TRBJ2-6|TRBV4-3
TGCGCCAGCAGCCAAATGAGACAGGGTTCCCCTGGGGCCAACGTCCTGACTTTC
CASSQMRQGSPGANVLTF
>TRBD2|NA|TRBJ2-1|TRBV15
TGTGCCACCAGCAGAGAGGGTGTGGGAGGGCCCTACAATGAGCAGTTCTTC
CATSREGVGGPYNEQFF
>NA|NA|TRBJ1-1|TRBV27
TGTGCCAGCAGTTTAGACAGAACCCCCTTGAACACTGAAGCTTTCTTT
CASSLDRTPLNTEAFF
>TRBD2|few|TRBJ2-1|TRBV12-3/TRBV12-4
TGTGCCAGCAGTTTACGATTGCGAGGGACTAGCGGGAGTCGGGGTGAGCAGTTCTTC
CASSLRLRGTSGSRGEQFF
>NA|few|TRBJ1-1|TRBV6-6
TGTGCCAGCAGCAACGGGAACACTGAAGCTTTCTTT
CASSNGNTEAFF
>TRBD2|NA|TRBJ2-7|TRBV3-1
TGTGCCAGCAGCCAAGATTGGGCTAGCGGGACAAGAGAGCAGTACTTC
CASSQDWASGTREQYF
>NA|NA|TRBJ2-2|TRBV12-3/TRBV12-4
TGTGCCAGCAGTTTTTGGGGACGCACCGGGGAGCTGTTTTTT
CASSFWGRTGELFF
>TRBD1|NA|TRBJ1-1|TRBV29-1
TGCAGCGCCCACCCTTCGGGACAGGGAACTGAAGCTTTCTTT
CSAHPSGQGTEAFF
>NA|many|TRBJ1-1|TRBV4-3
TGCGCCAGCAGCCAAGATAGGACGGCCACTGAAGCTTTCTTT
CASSQDRTATEAFF
>NA|many|TRBJ1-5|TRBV3-1
TGTGCCAGCAGCCATATAGGTCAGCCCCAGCATTTT
CASSHIGQPQHF
>NA|few|TRBJ2-1|TRBV6-1
TGTGCCAGCAGTTCGGAGGGGCGGATCAACAATGAGCAGTTCTTC
CASSSEGRINNEQFF
>TRBD2|many|TRBJ2-7|TRBV20-1
TGCAGTGCCGGGGGGGGGAGCTCCTACGAGCAGTACTTC
CSAGGGSSYEQYF
>TRBD1|few|TRBJ2-1|TRBV18
TGTGCCAGCTCACCCGCCGGGACAGGGAACAATGAGCAGTTCTTC
CASSPAGTGNNEQFF
>NA|many|TRBJ1-5|TRBV27
TGTGCCAGCAGTCCCGACAGAAACAATCAGCCCCAGCATTTT
CASSPDRNNQPQHF
>TRBD1|few|TRBJ2-5|TRBV20-1
TGCAGTGCGACCGGGACAGCCCAAGAGACCCAGTACTTC
CSATGTAQETQYF
>NA|few|TRBJ2-7|TRBV12-3/TRBV12-4
TGTGCCAGCAGTTTGACTATCTCCTACGAGCAGTACTTC
CASSLTISYEQYF
>NA|NA|TRBJ2-2|TRBV19
TGTGCCAGTAGTATGAGCTCCCCCGGGGAGCTGTTTTTT
CASSMSSPGELFF
>NA|few|TRBJ2-7|TRBV5-5
TGTGCCAGCAGCTTTCAGGGCATCCTAACCTACGAGCAGTACTTC
CASSFQGILTYEQYF
>NA|many|TRBJ2-7|TRBV6-1
TGTGCCAGCAAGGAGTACGAGCAGTACTTC
CASKEYEQYF
>NA|few|TRBJ2-7|TRBV20-1
TGCAGTGCTAGAGATGATAGCCTTGTCCTCTACGAGCAGTACTTC
CSARDDSLVLYEQYF